This T cell receptor beta chain was documented in a study of cytomegalovirus exposure and HLA in healthy donors. This clone has just one count. Germline V gives CDR1 SQVTM, CDR2 ANQGSEA. This CDR3 is built from 14 residues. Trimming took 4 bases from V and 4 from J, leaving 14 bases between them. A multiplex PCR was run with 60 Vbeta primers and 13 Jbeta primers. Data came from immunoSEQ multiplex PCR; TCRdb stores just in-frame clones and leaves some out. Counted here are around 200,000 clones, roughly 60% occurring once; the ten biggest clones make up about 2.9%. The chain couples TRBV29-1 to TRBJ1-3; D remains ambiguous. What was sequenced was PBMCs. This receptor was taken from a middle-aged man in good health and CMV-seronegative. This chain's CDR3 is CSVVRTETGNTIYF. The CDR3 DNA follows: TGCAGCGTTGTCCGAACGGAGACGGGAAACACCATATATTTT.